The 9 T cell receptor beta chains reported below all come from one sample, sequenced in a study of cytomegalovirus exposure and HLA in healthy donors. Vbeta (60) and Jbeta (13) primers were used in the PCR. The assay was immunoSEQ multiplex PCR, and TCRdb's table has in-frame clones only and misses some. The table lists 200,000 to 250,000 clones, about 80% of them singletons. Sequenced input: PBMCs. The receptors come from a woman aged 40-49 years in good health and CMV-seronegative.

The chain has TRBV19 and TRBJ2-7; a weak D match, TRBD2 (6 bases). CDR1 and CDR2 from the germline V gene are LNHDA and SQIVND (reference sequence). Trimming left V 6 bases short and J 2 bases short, with 17 bases between. This CDR3 has 15 amino acids. The CDR3 here is CASRTGGTDTYEQYF. DNA for the CDR3: TGTGCCAGTAGAACCGGCGGGACCGATACCTACGAGCAGTACTTC.

The table lists this clone with a few counts. The CDR3 loop reads CASSPLGEGEKLFF. As DNA, the CDR3 is TGTGCCAGCTCACCACTCGGGGAGGGTGAAAAACTGTTTTTT. The chain links TRBV18 to TRBJ1-4; D gene uncertain. CDR1 KGHSH and CDR2 LQKENI come from the germline V gene. The CDR3 is 14 residues long. The V and J ends lost 1 base and 7 bases respectively, with 10 bases between them. Using reference TRBV18 and TRBJ1-4 for the parts outside the CDR3, the full variable domain is NAGVMQNPRHLVRRRGQEARLRCSPMKGHSHVYWYRQLPEEGLKFMVYLQKENIIDESGMPKERFSAEFPKEGPSILRIQQVVRGDSAAYFCASSPLGEGEKLFFGSGTQLSVL.

J is TRBJ1-2 and V is TRBV10-3, with 7 bases identical to TRBD1. The J segment lost 6 bases and the V segment lost 6 bases, leaving 4 bases of the junction unmatched. The CDR3 runs to 12 residues. From germline, CDR1 is ENHRY and CDR2 SYGVKD. This CDR3 is CAIRGDSNGYTF. CDR3 sequence (DNA): TGTGCCATCAGGGGGGACAGTAATGGCTACACCTTC.

The sample holds one count of this clone. The V and J genes are TRBV5-1 and TRBJ2-5, with D maybe TRBD2 (6 bases). The V end was cut by 4 bases, the J end by 1 base, with 11 bases between. CDR3 size: 14 residues. Looked up from germline, CDR1 is SGHRS and CDR2 is YFSETQ. DNA of the CDR3: TGCGCCAGCAGCCCTCGGGGGATCCAAGAGACCCAGTACTTC. It encodes CASSPRGIQETQYF.

The chain has TRBV6-1 and TRBJ1-2, with 9 bases aligning to TRBD1. The CDR3 loop spans 17 amino acids. V dropped 1 base and J dropped 0; count of bases not matched to a gene: 6. CDR1 and CDR2 from the germline V gene are MNHNS and SASEGT. This chain's CDR3 is CASSEGTGVGANYGYTF. DNA for the CDR3: TGTGCCAGCAGTGAAGGGACAGGGGTCGGAGCTAACTATGGCTACACCTTC.

This chain uses TRBV9 with TRBJ2-5; D is ambiguous. This CDR3 spans 16 amino acids. Germline V gene sequence: CDR1 SGDLS, CDR2 YYNGEE. Trimming cost V 4 bases and J 4 bases, with 20 bases left between them. CDR3 sequence reads: CASSIGASDGGETQYF. The CDR3 nucleotides read TGTGCCAGCAGCATCGGTGCTTCCGACGGCGGAGAGACCCAGTACTTC.

The rearrangement joins TRBV4-1 to TRBJ1-2, with TRBD1 identical over 7 bases. Unmatched junction bases numbered 9, after V lost 4 bases and J lost 4 bases. The CDR3 spans 15 residues. CDR1 and CDR2 from the germline V gene are MGHRA and YSYEKL. The CDR3 DNA reads TGCGCCAGCAGCCCTTTTAGACAGGGATTCTATGGCTACACCTTC. It is translated as CASSPFRQGFYGYTF.

The chain has TRBV30 and TRBJ1-2, with a possible D match to TRBD1 (6 bases). V was shortened by 4 bases and J by 7 bases, with 13 bases between the two germline ends. The CDR3 loop spans 12 amino acids. Germline CDR1 GTSNPN, CDR2 SVGIG (reference sequence). CDR3 nucleotides: TGTGCCTGGAATTCCTTAGGGGGTGGCTACACCTTC. It codes for CAWNSLGGGYTF. Drawing the rest from reference TRBV30 and TRBJ1-2, the complete variable domain is SQTIHQWPATLVQPVGSPLSLECTVEGTSNPNLYWYRQAAGRGLQLLFYSVGIGQISSEVPQNLSASRPQDRQFILSSKKLLLSDSGFYLCAWNSLGGGYTFGSGTRLTVV.

The chain carries TRBV6-6 and TRBJ2-2; D unclear. The CDR3 runs 14 residues. Germline CDR1 is MNHNY and CDR2 is SVGAGI (reference sequence). V dropped 7 bases and J dropped 4 bases, with 13 bases sitting between them. CDR3 sequence: CASIKDTATGELFF. In DNA, the CDR3 is TGTGCCAGCATTAAAGACACTGCCACCGGGGAGCTGTTTTTT.